The 23 T cell receptor beta chains below all came from one sample that was sequenced in a study of shared T cell receptors in the human thymus. The repertoire was sequenced with immunoSEQ multiplex PCR; TCRdb's copy has only in-frame clones and lacks some. The sample shows approximately 490,000 clones, about four fifths of them seen only once. These data were likewise used in another study, on human thymus T cells.

Sequencing was performed on thymocytes. These TCRs come from a boy under two years old with a congenital heart defect.

This rearrangement joins TRBV27 to TRBJ2-1; D is perhaps TRBD2 (6 bases). The CDR3 loop spans 18 amino acids. V dropped 3 bases and J dropped 1 base, with 19 bases sitting between them. CDR1 and CDR2 from the germline V gene are MNHEY and SMNVEV (reference sequence). The CDR3 DNA reads TGTGCCAGCAGTTTCTTTGAGGAGGGTCGAGTATCCTACAATGAGCAGTTCTTC. Its translation is CASSFFEEGRVSYNEQFF.

The rearrangement uses TRBV14 and TRBJ2-2; D possibly corresponds to TRBD2 (5 bases). This CDR3 is 14 amino acids long. V was trimmed by 2 bases and J by 3 bases, leaving 7 bases between them. Germline V gives CDR1 SGHDN, CDR2 FVKESK. Here the CDR3 reads CASSQRRDTGELFF. Written as DNA, the CDR3 is TGTGCCAGCAGCCAACGGCGGGACACCGGGGAGCTGTTTTTT.

The chain uses TRBV7-9 and TRBJ2-7, with TRBD2 matching 8 bases. CDR3 length: 14 amino acids. CDR1 and CDR2 from the germline V gene are SEHNR and FQNEAQ (reference sequence). V was clipped by 5 bases and J by 7 bases; unmatched bases: 10. CDR3 loop: CASSRPGLVREQYF. The CDR3 DNA reads TGTGCCAGCAGCCGCCCGGGACTAGTGAGGGAGCAGTACTTC.

The chain recombines TRBV2 with TRBJ2-7; D is unclear. CDR1 is SNHLY and CDR2 is FYNNEI in the germline V gene. V lost 6 bases to trimming and J lost 0 bases, with 18 bases between them. The CDR3 length is 16 residues. The CDR3 DNA is TGTGCCAGCAGCGAGAACCGCCTTTTATACTCCTACGAGCAGTACTTC. Translating gives CASSENRLLYSYEQYF.

The chain couples TRBV6-4 to TRBJ1-2; D might be TRBD1 (5 bases). V lost 6 bases to trimming and J lost 3 bases, with 11 bases between them. The germline V gene has CDR1 MRHNA and CDR2 SNTAGT. The CDR3 spans 13 residues. The CDR3 sequence: CASRDDRHYGYTF. DNA of the CDR3: TGTGCCAGCAGGGACGACAGACACTATGGCTACACCTTC.

The chain has TRBV25-1 and TRBJ1-1, with 12 nucleotides matching TRBD1. The CDR3 loop spans 15 amino acids. Germline loops: CDR1 MGHDK, CDR2 SYGVNS. V was pared by 3 bases and J by 14 bases, with 13 bases of the junction left unmatched. CDR3 sequence (DNA): TGTGCCAGCAGTGATCCCCGGGACAGGGGGCCCAGGGCCTTCTTT. Its protein product is CASSDPRDRGPRAFF.

CDR3 coding DNA: TGTGCCAGCAGCGGGCCGGGACAGGGGCCGTTAATGCAGTTCTTC. It codes for CASSGPGQGPLMQFF. This chain joins TRBV13 and TRBJ2-1; TRBD1 matches at 10 bases. Unmatched junction bases numbered 13, after V lost 5 bases and J lost 12 bases. CDR3 length: 15 amino acids. CDR1 is PRHDT and CDR2 is FYEKMQ in the germline V gene (reference sequence).

V and J are TRBV7-2 and TRBJ2-1, with 14 bases fitting TRBD2. Germline assignment: CDR1 SGHTA and CDR2 FQGNSA. V shed 2 bases and J 10 bases; nucleotides not matched to a gene: 10. The CDR3 covers 17 residues. The chain's CDR3 is CASSLRSGLAGVEEQFF. The CDR3 region has the DNA TGTGCCAGCAGCTTACGCTCGGGACTAGCGGGAGTAGAGGAGCAGTTCTTC.

This chain connects TRBV6-5 to TRBJ2-7; 10 bases are shared with TRBD1. CDR3 size: 15 residues. The V and J ends lost 4 bases and 7 bases, in that order; junction bases with no gene match: 10. The germline V gene encodes CDR1 MNHEY and CDR2 SVGAGI. CDR3 DNA sequence: TGTGCCAGCAGTTGCCCGGGACAGGGGTCGTCTGAGCAGTACTTC. Translated: CASSCPGQGSSEQYF.

The gene calls are TRBV29-1 and TRBJ1-5, with D uncertain. The length of the CDR3 is 17 residues. V shed 0 bases and J shed 4 bases, with 19 bases lying between them. The V gene's germline CDR1 is SQVTM and CDR2 ANQGSEA. The CDR3 loop reads CSVEDPMPGWWNQPQHF. In DNA form, the CDR3 reads TGCAGCGTTGAAGACCCTATGCCGGGTTGGTGGAATCAGCCCCAGCATTTT.

This clone appeared once. V is TRBV10-3 and J is TRBJ2-7, with 10 positions matching TRBD1. CDR1 and CDR2 from the germline V gene are ENHRY and SYGVKD. Trimming cost V 6 bases and J 2 bases; bases outside gene matches: 1. The CDR3 consists of 13 residues. The CDR3 DNA is TGTGCCATCAGGGGACAGGGGACCTACGAGCAGTACTTC. Protein: CAIRGQGTYEQYF.

The gene calls are TRBV5-1 and TRBJ2-1; 7 bases are a match to TRBD2. This CDR3 comprises 14 residues. V lost 5 bases and J lost 3; bases outside the gene matches: 5. Germline loops: CDR1 SGHRS, CDR2 YFSETQ. Here the CDR3 reads CASSLAGDYNEQFF. CDR3 nucleotide sequence: TGCGCCAGCAGTTTAGCGGGCGACTACAATGAGCAGTTCTTC.

In its sample, this clone was seen once. V gene TRBV18 combines with J gene TRBJ2-7, with D maybe TRBD1 (5 bases). The CDR3 is 18 residues long. Germline V gene lookup returns CDR1 KGHSH and CDR2 LQKENI. V was cut by 2 bases and J by 2 bases, with 22 bases left in between. CDR3 loop: CASSPKVVVRQGPYEQYF. DNA of the CDR3: TGTGCCAGCTCACCAAAGGTCGTCGTCAGGCAGGGTCCCTACGAGCAGTACTTC. The full variable domain, completed using reference TRBV18 and TRBJ2-7, is NAGVMQNPRHLVRRRGQEARLRCSPMKGHSHVYWYRQLPEEGLKFMVYLQKENIIDESGMPKERFSAEFPKEGPSILRIQQVVRGDSAAYFCASSPKVVVRQGPYEQYFGPGTRLTVT.

This clone came up a few times. The chain employs TRBV7-8 and TRBJ1-2; D call uncertain. Germline assignment: CDR1 SGHVS and CDR2 FQNEAQ. This CDR3 spans 12 amino acids. The V gene lost 5 bases and the J gene lost 2 bases, with 6 bases spanning the gap. This CDR3 reads CASSGDNYGYTF. The CDR3, as DNA: TGTGCCAGCAGCGGAGACAACTATGGCTACACCTTC. Full variable domain (remainder filled in from reference TRBV7-8 and TRBJ1-2): GAGVSQSPRYKVAKRGQDVALRCDPISGHVSLFWYQQALGQGPEFLTYFQNEAQLDKSGLPSDRFFAERPEGSVSTLKIQRTQQEDSAVYLCASSGDNYGYTFGSGTRLTVV.

The chain employs TRBV4-2 and TRBJ2-1; 7 bases are shared with TRBD1. CDR3 length: 17 residues. Trimming cost V 0 bases and J 2 bases; bases outside gene matches: 7. Germline V CDR1 and CDR2: LGHNA, YNFKEQ. CDR3 loop: CASSQDPSGQTYNEQFF. In DNA, the CDR3 is TGTGCCAGCAGCCAAGATCCTTCGGGACAGACCTACAATGAGCAGTTCTTC.

The chain carries TRBV4-3 and TRBJ2-2; 11 bases agree with TRBD2. This CDR3 is 19 amino acids long. Germline V CDR1 and CDR2: LGHNA, YSLEER. V dropped 6 bases and J dropped 4; count of bases not matched to a gene: 16. The CDR3 reads CASRRTSGSMGDTTGELFF. The CDR3, as DNA: TGCGCCAGCAGACGAACTAGCGGGAGCATGGGAGATACCACCGGGGAGCTGTTTTTT.

The rearrangement joins TRBV5-1 to TRBJ2-3; D perhaps matches TRBD1 (6 bases). The CDR3 covers 17 residues. V was clipped by 4 bases and J by 0 bases, with 18 bases between them. Per germline, CDR1 SGHRS and CDR2 YFSETQ. As DNA, the CDR3 is TGCGCCAGCAGCCCCCAGGGGCCGGACAAAAGCACAGATACGCAGTATTTT. Residues: CASSPQGPDKSTDTQYF.

V usage is TRBV11-2 and J usage is TRBJ2-1; possibly TRBD2 for D (5 bases). V gave up 1 base and J gave up 3 bases, with 10 bases separating them. Germline V CDR1 and CDR2: SGHAT, FQNNGV. This CDR3 spans 15 amino acids. CDR3 sequence: CASSLGCRGYNEQFF. CDR3 nucleotide sequence: TGTGCCAGCAGCTTAGGTTGCCGGGGCTACAATGAGCAGTTCTTC.

The chain carries TRBV28 and TRBJ2-7, with D maybe TRBD1 (6 bases). Trimming took off 5 bases at V and 2 bases at J, with 13 bases between the two ends. Germline V gene lookup returns CDR1 MDHEN and CDR2 SYDVKM. This CDR3 spans 14 amino acids. CDR3 bases: TGTGCCAGCAGTAGGGACACCTCAACCTACGAGCAGTACTTC. It specifies CASSRDTSTYEQYF. The full variable domain, with the rest looked up from reference TRBV28 and TRBJ2-7, is DVKVTQSSRYLVKRTGEKVFLECVQDMDHENMFWYRQDPGLGLRLIYFSYDVKMKEKGDIPEGYSVSREKKERFSLILESASTNQTSMYLCASSRDTSTYEQYFGPGTRLTVT.

This chain connects TRBV19 to TRBJ2-1; TRBD2 aligns across 8 bases. The CDR3 loop spans 19 amino acids. Per the germline V gene, CDR1 is LNHDA and CDR2 is SQIVND (reference sequence). J lost 3 bases, V lost 0 bases, and 13 bases had no gene match. This chain's CDR3 is CASSIDPYLYSGNYNEQFF. CDR3 nucleotides: TGTGCCAGTAGTATAGACCCCTATCTTTATAGCGGGAACTACAATGAGCAGTTCTTC. The full variable domain, its missing parts supplied by reference TRBV19 and TRBJ2-1, is DGGITQSPKYLFRKEGQNVTLSCEQNLNHDAMYWYRQDPGQGLRLIYYSQIVNDFQKGDIAEGYSVSREKKESFPLTVTSAQKNPTAFYLCASSIDPYLYSGNYNEQFFGPGTRLTVL.

The J gene is TRBJ2-5, the V gene TRBV6-1, with a tentative D call TRBD1 (6 bases). The CDR3 sequence is 14 residues long. V lost 3 bases to trimming and J lost 1 base, with 9 bases between them. CDR1 and CDR2 (germline): MNHNS, SASEGT. CDR3 sequence reads: CASSDRTAQETQYF. CDR3 nucleotide sequence: TGTGCCAGCAGTGACCGGACAGCCCAAGAGACCCAGTACTTC.

V and J are TRBV29-1 and TRBJ2-1; 9 bases agree with TRBD1. V was pared by 6 bases and J by 9 bases, with 9 bases of the junction left unmatched. In germline, CDR1 is SQVTM, CDR2 ANQGSEA. This CDR3 has 13 amino acids. CDR3 loop: CSVSGTGWVEQFF. The CDR3 nucleotides are TGCAGCGTGTCCGGGACAGGGTGGGTTGAGCAGTTCTTC.

CDR3 in DNA: TGTGCCAGCAGCTTGGGGAGGAACACTGAAGCTTTCTTT. Translating it yields CASSLGRNTEAFF. The chain employs TRBV5-5 and TRBJ1-1; D uncertain. V was shortened by 0 bases and J by 1 base, with 4 bases between the two germline ends. The CDR3 consists of 13 residues. Germline V gene lookup returns CDR1 SGHKS and CDR2 YYEKEE (reference sequence).